This TCR beta chain was sequenced in a study of patients and donors after allogeneic stem cell transplantation. This CDR3 has 14 residues. The trim removed 6 bases at V and 4 bases at J, leaving 5 bases unmatched. Via MiXCR, TCRdb re-called the RT-PCR reads, giving one row per CDR3 protein. The sample consists of roughly 190,000 distinct CDR3 sequences, less than 45% of them appearing once. Sequencing input: blood, either unsorted or a sorted T cell fraction (not recorded which). This sequence was found in a human donor who was either an allogeneic HSCT recipient or a stem cell or donor lymphocyte infusion donor (not recorded which). It is not recorded whose cells these are; they may come from a transplant donor. The rearrangement joins TRBV12-3 or TRBV12-4 to TRBJ1-1; 10 nucleotides line up with TRBD1. The CDR3 sequence is CASSRTGGITEAFF. The CDR3 DNA follows: TGTGCCAGCAGCAGGACAGGGGGGATCACTGAAGCTTTCTTT.